This T cell receptor (beta chain) originates from a study of blood T cell repertoires in COVID-19. Sequenced by immunoSEQ multiplex PCR; TCRdb stores in-frame clones only, minus some. The sample holds some 150,000 clones, around 83% seen once. Per germline, CDR1 LGHDT and CDR2 YNNKEL (reference sequence). CDR3 length: 13 amino acids. The V gene lost 6 bases and the J gene lost 8 bases, with 16 bases spanning the gap. Input material: peripheral blood. The rearrangement joins TRBV3-1 (or the pseudogene TRBV3-2) to TRBJ1-2; TRBD1 might be the D (5 bases). This receptor was identified in a human donor with acute or convalescent COVID-19. The donor label of this sample is uncertain. The CDR3 DNA reads TGTGCCAGCAGTCTTAAAGGAGGGGAAGGCTACACCTTC. Amino acids: CASSLKGGEGYTF.